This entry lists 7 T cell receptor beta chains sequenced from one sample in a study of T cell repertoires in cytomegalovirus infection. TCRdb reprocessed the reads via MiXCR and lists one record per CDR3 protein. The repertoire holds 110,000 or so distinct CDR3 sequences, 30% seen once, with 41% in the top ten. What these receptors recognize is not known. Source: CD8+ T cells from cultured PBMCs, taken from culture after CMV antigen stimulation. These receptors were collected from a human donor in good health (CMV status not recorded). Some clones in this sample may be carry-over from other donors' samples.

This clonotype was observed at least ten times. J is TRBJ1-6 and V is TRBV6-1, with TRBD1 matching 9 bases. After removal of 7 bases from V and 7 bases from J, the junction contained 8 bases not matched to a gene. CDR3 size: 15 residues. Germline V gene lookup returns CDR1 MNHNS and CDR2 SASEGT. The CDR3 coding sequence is TGTGCCAGCATCAGACAGGGGGTTGGAAATTCACCCCTCCACTTT. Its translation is CASIRQGVGNSPLHF.

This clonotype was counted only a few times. CDR3 sequence reads: CASSPTGGPNEKLFF. CDR3 DNA sequence: TGTGCCAGCAGTCCCACCGGGGGCCCGAATGAAAAACTGTTTTTT. The rearrangement uses TRBV6-6 and TRBJ1-4; possible D gene TRBD1, 6 bases. Trimming removed 5 bases at V and 5 bases at J, with 15 bases between. This CDR3 has 15 residues. Germline loops: CDR1 MNHNY, CDR2 SVGAGI (reference sequence).

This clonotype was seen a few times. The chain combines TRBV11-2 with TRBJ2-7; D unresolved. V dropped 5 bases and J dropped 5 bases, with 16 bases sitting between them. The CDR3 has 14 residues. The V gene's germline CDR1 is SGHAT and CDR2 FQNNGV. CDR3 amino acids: CASSPDPSGDEQYF. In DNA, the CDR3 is TGTGCCAGCAGCCCTGACCCCTCAGGCGACGAGCAGTACTTC.

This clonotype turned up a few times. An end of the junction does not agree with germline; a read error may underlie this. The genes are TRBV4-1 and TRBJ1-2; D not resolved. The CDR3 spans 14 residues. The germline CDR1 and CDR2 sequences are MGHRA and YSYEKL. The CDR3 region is CASSQEGQRNGYTF. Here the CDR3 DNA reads TGTGCCAGCAGCCAAGAAGGGCAGAGGAATGGCTACACCTTC.

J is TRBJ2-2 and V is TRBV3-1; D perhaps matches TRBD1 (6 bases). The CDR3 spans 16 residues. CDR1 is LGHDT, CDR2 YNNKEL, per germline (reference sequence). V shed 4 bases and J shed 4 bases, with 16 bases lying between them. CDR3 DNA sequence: TGTGCCAGCAGCCCCGGGTTGAGGGGGAGCACCGGGGAGCTGTTTTTT. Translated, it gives CASSPGLRGSTGELFF.

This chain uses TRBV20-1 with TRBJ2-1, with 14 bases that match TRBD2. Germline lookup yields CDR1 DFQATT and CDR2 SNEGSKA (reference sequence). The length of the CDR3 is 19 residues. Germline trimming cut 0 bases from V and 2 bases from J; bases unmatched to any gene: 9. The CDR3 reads CSARELGLAGGLAYNEQFF. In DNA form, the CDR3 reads TGCAGTGCTAGAGAGCTCGGACTAGCGGGGGGTCTCGCCTACAATGAGCAGTTCTTC.

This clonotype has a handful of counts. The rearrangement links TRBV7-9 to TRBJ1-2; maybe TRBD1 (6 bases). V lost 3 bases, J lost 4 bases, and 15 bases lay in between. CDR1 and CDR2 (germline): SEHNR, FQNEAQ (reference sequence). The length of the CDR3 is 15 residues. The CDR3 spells CASSFFSRGFYGYTF. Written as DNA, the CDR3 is TGTGCCAGCAGCTTTTTCAGCAGGGGTTTCTATGGCTACACCTTC.